This section outlines one T cell receptor beta chain sequence together with its context. This clonotype was counted at least ten times. Its antigen is still unknown. Base qualities are not recorded, but no much larger clone differs from it by a single base. This record belongs to a study of T cells in Graves' hyperthyroidism and ophthalmopathy (dated by TCRdb to about 2019). Background on the whole study: Peripheral blood samples were taken at the time of initial diagnosis, prior to any treatment. The paper describes TCR Vbeta CDR3 sequencing of 135 peripheral blood samples, made up of roughly 40 ophthalmopathy patients, some 76 hyperthyroidism patients and approximately 17 progressor patients. Once sampling was done, hyperthyroidism patients were given methimazole at a starting dose of 30 mg daily, whereas ophthalmopathy patients were given high-dose intravenous methylprednisolone. The 90 to 100 discovery patients were randomly divided into training and test sets at a 7:3 ratio. TCR V-J signatures able to tell the groups apart were searched for in a discovery cohort of around 95 patients, of whom roughly 42 had Graves' ophthalmopathy and around 58 had stable Graves' hyperthyroidism. In addition, the study compared T-cell repertoires in thyroid tissue and in blood from several Graves' hyperthyroidism patients. Prospective prediction of ophthalmopathy was tested in an independent validation cohort consisting of some 19 hyperthyroidism patients and more than 15 patients who later progressed to ophthalmopathy. The paper as a whole reports these results and caveats: No statistical method was used to fix the sample size in advance, and group allocation was not hidden from the investigators. In validation, progression to ophthalmopathy was predicted by the model with more than 65% sensitivity and 72% to 85% specificity, a median of around 6.5 months before onset. Most expanded thyroid clonotypes (frequency above 0.001) were also found in blood, which suggests that blood repertoires may mirror thyroid immune responses. In cross-validation, a model built on a 13 V-J signature told ophthalmopathy apart from stable hyperthyroidism with approximately 90% sensitivity and approximately 84% specificity, and in testing the same model reached 80%/75%.

Graves' hyperthyroidism was defined as stable when no progression to ophthalmopathy occurred over 18 months of follow-up. Hyperthyroidism patients were aged 18 to 65 years and newly diagnosed, with disease duration of less than 2 months. Any patient with an uncontrolled infection, another autoimmune disease, pregnancy or lactation was excluded. Diagnoses relied on clinical symptoms, serum thyroxine and TRAb, thyroid ultrasound and orbital computed tomography. PBMCs were separated from roughly 9.6 ml of fresh peripheral blood using Ficoll-Paque density gradient centrifugation. Total RNA was extracted with Trizol reagent, and quality was checked on an Agilent 2100 Bioanalyzer. Including the terminal cysteine and phenylalanine, the CDR3 comprises 13 residues. The read is trimmed to its CDR3 DNA, 39 bases read in frame from base 1. V is pared back by 3 bases and J by 3 bases, with 10 bases lying between the germline termini. CDR1 SGHRS and CDR2 YFSETQ were looked up in the germline V gene.

The TCR beta CDR3 regions were amplified from the RNA transcripts. For the first round of RT-PCR on the TCR CDR3, the HTBI primer set was used together with the Qiagen OneStep RT-PCR kit. The libraries were constructed in a second round of multiplex PCR and then size-selected and purified. The libraries were sequenced on an Illumina HiSeq2000 using paired-end 100 bp reads. From the authors' description of their analysis: Raw data were processed with SOAPnuke, discarding reads with adapters, uncalled bases, mean Phred below 15, or no exact constant-primer or identifier match. COPE v1.2.5 was used to merge the high-quality paired reads, and each unique nucleotide sequence was defined as a clonotype. Clonotypes were aligned to IMGT TRBV, TRBD and TRBJ reference segments using MiTCR v1.1. Only V-J combinations with frequency above 0.0001, covering 98% to 99.2% of repertoires, were analysed. A TCS score was defined as the ratio of F50 (clonal expansion) to E x V (chaos), with BLOSUM62-based TCRdist applied between CDR3 peptides within each V-J. Welch's t-statistics and random forest reduced some 510 V-J features to 13, which were used in a naive Bayes classifier (R e1071). TCRdb reprocessing: public reads trimmed at Q25 with fastp, clones called with MiXCR, in-frame beta chains kept. A single entry per CDR3 protein holds the most common genes and DNA from its merged rows. Clone size and V and J calls follow TCRdb, not the original study. The sample table contains around 420,000 distinct CDR3 sequences; only one count was recorded for 15% to 18% of them. The ten largest account for approximately 7.5% of the sample.

The material sequenced was blood. The rearranged chain carries TRBV5-1 and TRBJ2-7; TRBD1 is a weak D gene call, 6 bases matching. The receptor comes from a woman between 18 and 29 years old with Graves' hyperthyroidism. The DNA sequence is TGCGCCAGCAGCTCGCCACAGGGCTACGAGCAGTACTTC. Translation gives CASSSPQGYEQYF.